This TCR beta chain was identified in a study of T cell changes during pregnancy in multiple sclerosis. Germline CDR1 is LNHDA and CDR2 is SQIVND (reference sequence). The length of the CDR3 is 18 residues. Trimming shortened V by 1 base and J by 6 bases, and 21 bases separated the two germline ends. The repertoire was sequenced with immunoSEQ multiplex PCR; TCRdb's copy has only in-frame clones and lacks some. The data contain around 96,000 clones, roughly 91% of them singletons. Sequenced material: peripheral blood, taken in the first trimester of pregnancy. V and J are TRBV19 and TRBJ2-2, with a possible D match to TRBD1 (5 bases). This sequence originates from a female donor with multiple sclerosis, enrolled in a pregnancy study. The CDR3 region has the DNA TGTGCCAGTAGTATAGTTGGGCAGGGTAATGGCTTCCCCGGGGAGCTGTTTTTT. Translating it yields CASSIVGQGNGFPGELFF.